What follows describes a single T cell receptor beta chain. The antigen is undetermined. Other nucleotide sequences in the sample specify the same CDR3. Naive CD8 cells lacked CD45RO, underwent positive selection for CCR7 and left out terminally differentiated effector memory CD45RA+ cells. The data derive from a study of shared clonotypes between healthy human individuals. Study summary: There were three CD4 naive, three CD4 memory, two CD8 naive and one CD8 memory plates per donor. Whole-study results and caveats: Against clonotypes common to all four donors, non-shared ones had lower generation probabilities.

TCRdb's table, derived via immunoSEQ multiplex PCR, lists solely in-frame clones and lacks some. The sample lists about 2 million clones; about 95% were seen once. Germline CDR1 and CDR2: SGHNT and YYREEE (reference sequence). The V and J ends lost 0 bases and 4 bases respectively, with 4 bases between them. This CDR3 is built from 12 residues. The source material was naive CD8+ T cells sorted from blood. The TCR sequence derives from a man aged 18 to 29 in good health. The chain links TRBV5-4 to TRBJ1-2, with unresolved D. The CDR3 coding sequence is TGTGCCAGCAGCTTGGGCGGCTATGGCTACACCTTC. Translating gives CASSLGGYGYTF.